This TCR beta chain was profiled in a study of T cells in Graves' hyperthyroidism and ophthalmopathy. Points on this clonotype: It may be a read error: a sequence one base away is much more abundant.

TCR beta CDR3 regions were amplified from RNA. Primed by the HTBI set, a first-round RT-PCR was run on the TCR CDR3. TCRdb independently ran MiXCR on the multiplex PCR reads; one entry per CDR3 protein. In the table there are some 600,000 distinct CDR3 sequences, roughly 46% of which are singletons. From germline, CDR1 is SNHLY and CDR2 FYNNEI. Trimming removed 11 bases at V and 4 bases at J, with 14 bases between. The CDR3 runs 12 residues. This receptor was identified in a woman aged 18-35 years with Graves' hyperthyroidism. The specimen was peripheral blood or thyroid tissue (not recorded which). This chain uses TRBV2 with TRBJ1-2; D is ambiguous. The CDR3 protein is CAGKSGSYGYTF. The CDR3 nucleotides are TGTGCCGGCAAGTCCGGAAGCTATGGCTACACCTTC. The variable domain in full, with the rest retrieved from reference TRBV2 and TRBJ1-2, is EPEVTQTPSHQVTQMGQEVILRCVPISNHLYFYWYRQILGQKVEFLVSFYNNEISEKSEIFDDQFSVERPDGSNFTLKIRSTKLEDSAMYFCAGKSGSYGYTFGSGTRLTVV.